These T cell receptor beta chains were read from a single sample in a study of shared clonotypes between healthy human individuals. TCRdb's table, derived via immunoSEQ multiplex PCR, lists solely in-frame clones and lacks some. The repertoire has 110,000 or so clones, about two thirds of them found once; the top ten carry around 23%. Sequenced sample: memory CD8+ T cells sorted from blood. Receptors originate from a woman in her 30s in good health. Both conserved end residues are part of each CDR3. D genes are given only for firm matches. Part of the rows lack a size; the others show once, few, many or a class for expanded clones.

clone size: NA
J gene: TRBJ2-7
D gene: NA
V gene: TRBV9
CDR3 DNA: TGTGCCAGCAGCCCTGGGAACAAAGCCTCCTACGAGCAGTACTTC
CDR3 protein: CASSPGNKASYEQYF

clone size: once
J gene: TRBJ1-5
D gene: NA
V gene: TRBV7-9
CDR3 DNA: TGTGCCAGCAGCCTGGACAGTTATAGCAATCAGCCCCAGCATTTT
CDR3 protein: CASSLDSYSNQPQHF

clone size: NA
J gene: TRBJ2-7
D gene: TRBD1
V gene: TRBV13
CDR3 DNA: TGTGCCAGCAGGAGACAGGGGCTATACGAGCAGTACTTC
CDR3 protein: CASRRQGLYEQYF

clone size: NA
J gene: TRBJ2-6
D gene: NA
V gene: TRBV2
CDR3 DNA: TGTGCCAGCAGTCTGGGCTCTGGGGCCAACGTCCTGACTTTC
CDR3 protein: CASSLGSGANVLTF

clone size: NA
J gene: TRBJ2-2
D gene: NA
V gene: TRBV27
CDR3 DNA: TGTGCCAGCAGTTTGTCAGGCGTCCCCGGGGAGCTGTTTTTT
CDR3 protein: CASSLSGVPGELFF

clone size: NA
J gene: TRBJ2-6
D gene: NA
V gene: TRBV7-9
CDR3 DNA: TGTGCCAGCAGCTTATGGACTGGGGCCAACGTCCTGACTTTC
CDR3 protein: CASSLWTGANVLTF

clone size: NA
J gene: TRBJ2-7
D gene: NA
V gene: TRBV7-8
CDR3 DNA: TGTGCCAGCAGCTTCTCGGCGGACGCCCACTACGAGCAGTACTTC
CDR3 protein: CASSFSADAHYEQYF

clone size: NA
J gene: TRBJ2-1
D gene: NA
V gene: TRBV11-2
CDR3 DNA: TGTGCCAGCAGCTTCCAGGGTCATGAGCAGTTCTTC
CDR3 protein: CASSFQGHEQFF

clone size: NA
J gene: TRBJ2-7
D gene: NA
V gene: TRBV28
CDR3 DNA: TGTGCCAGCAGTTTTAGGACTACAGGGATCCACGAGCAGTACTTC
CDR3 protein: CASSFRTTGIHEQYF

clone size: NA
J gene: TRBJ2-7
D gene: TRBD2
V gene: TRBV4-2
CDR3 DNA: TGTGCCAGCAGCCCCCAGCGGGAGGCCTCACCCGAGCAGTACTTC
CDR3 protein: CASSPQREASPEQYF

clone size: NA
J gene: TRBJ1-3
D gene: NA
V gene: TRBV30
CDR3 DNA: TGTGCCTGGAATAGAAGGTCTGGAAACACCATATATTTT
CDR3 protein: CAWNRRSGNTIYF

clone size: NA
J gene: TRBJ2-5
D gene: NA
V gene: TRBV28
CDR3 DNA: TGTGCCAGCAGTTTAGTAGCGACCGAGGTCCAGTACTTC
CDR3 protein: CASSLVATEVQYF

clone size: NA
J gene: TRBJ1-5
D gene: NA
V gene: TRBV19
CDR3 DNA: TGTGCCAGTAGAACCCAAGGGGCGCGCAATCAGCCCCAGCATTTT
CDR3 protein: CASRTQGARNQPQHF

clone size: NA
J gene: TRBJ2-7
D gene: NA
V gene: TRBV7-2
CDR3 DNA: TGTGCCAGCAGCTTAGGGGTGTACCTGAACGAGCAGTACTTC
CDR3 protein: CASSLGVYLNEQYF

clone size: NA
J gene: TRBJ2-3
D gene: TRBD2
V gene: TRBV15
CDR3 DNA: TGTGCCACCAGCAGGGACCCCGGGGGGGGACTCACAGATACGCAGTATTTT
CDR3 protein: CATSRDPGGGLTDTQYF

clone size: NA
J gene: TRBJ2-5
D gene: TRBD1
V gene: TRBV5-1
CDR3 DNA: TGCGCCAGCAGCTGGCCCGGACAGGGGTTTTGGGAGACCCAGTACTTC
CDR3 protein: CASSWPGQGFWETQYF

clone size: NA
J gene: TRBJ2-6
D gene: TRBD1
V gene: TRBV15
CDR3 DNA: TGTGCCACCAGCCCCCGGACAGGCTCTGGGGCCAACGTCCTGACTTTC
CDR3 protein: CATSPRTGSGANVLTF

clone size: NA
J gene: TRBJ2-7
D gene: NA
V gene: TRBV6-1
CDR3 DNA: TGTGCCAGCAGTACTTGGATCTCCTACGAGCAGTACTTC
CDR3 protein: CASSTWISYEQYF

clone size: NA
J gene: TRBJ1-5
D gene: NA
V gene: TRBV6-6
CDR3 DNA: TGTGCCAGCAGCAAAGAAGGGGTCCAGCCCCAGCATTTT
CDR3 protein: CASSKEGVQPQHF

clone size: once
J gene: TRBJ1-1
D gene: NA
V gene: TRBV7-8
CDR3 DNA: TGTGCCAGCAGCTATTCAGAGCCGGGCTACATGAACACTGAAGCTTTCTTT
CDR3 protein: CASSYSEPGYMNTEAFF

clone size: once
J gene: TRBJ2-1
D gene: NA
V gene: TRBV9
CDR3 DNA: TGTGCCAGCAGCGTGGCCGGACAGCACAATGAGCAGTTCTTC
CDR3 protein: CASSVAGQHNEQFF

clone size: NA
J gene: TRBJ1-2
D gene: NA
V gene: TRBV28
CDR3 DNA: TGTGCCGGGGAGGGTGCAGGTTGCTACACCTTC
CDR3 protein: CAGEGAGCYTF

clone size: NA
J gene: TRBJ2-1
D gene: TRBD2
V gene: TRBV7-9
CDR3 DNA: TGTGCCAGCAGCTTGGGTAGCGGGAGGGCCGTGCAGTTCTTC
CDR3 protein: CASSLGSGRAVQFF

clone size: few
J gene: TRBJ1-1
D gene: NA
V gene: TRBV9
CDR3 DNA: TGTGCCAGTCAGGGGATGAACACTGAAGCTTTCTTT
CDR3 protein: CASQGMNTEAFF

clone size: few
J gene: TRBJ2-3
D gene: TRBD2
V gene: TRBV5-1
CDR3 DNA: TGCGCCAGCACTGGGCTAGCGGTTAGCACAGATACGCAGTATTTT
CDR3 protein: CASTGLAVSTDTQYF

clone size: few
J gene: TRBJ2-7
D gene: TRBD2
V gene: TRBV10-1
CDR3 DNA: TGCGCCAGCAGTGTGGGCGGGAGTTACGAGCAGTACTTC
CDR3 protein: CASSVGGSYEQYF

clone size: NA
J gene: TRBJ2-1
D gene: NA
V gene: TRBV6-5
CDR3 DNA: TGTGCCAGCGAGTACCTCGATGAGCAGTTCTTC
CDR3 protein: CASEYLDEQFF

clone size: few
J gene: TRBJ1-1
D gene: NA
V gene: TRBV5-1
CDR3 DNA: TGCGCCAGCAGCCCTACAGGCCCGAACACTGAAGCTTTCTTT
CDR3 protein: CASSPTGPNTEAFF

clone size: once
J gene: TRBJ2-7
D gene: TRBD2
V gene: TRBV5-1
CDR3 DNA: TGCGCCAGCAGCCAACGCCCGGGACTAGCGTCGTACGAGCAGTACTTC
CDR3 protein: CASSQRPGLASYEQYF

clone size: few
J gene: TRBJ2-5
D gene: TRBD1
V gene: TRBV25-1
CDR3 DNA: TGTGCCAGCAATCCCTCCGACAGGGACCAAGAGACCCAGTACTTC
CDR3 protein: CASNPSDRDQETQYF

clone size: NA
J gene: TRBJ2-1
D gene: NA
V gene: TRBV27
CDR3 DNA: TGTGCCAGCAGCCCAGCCAACAATGAGCAGTTCTTC
CDR3 protein: CASSPANNEQFF

clone size: NA
J gene: TRBJ2-3
D gene: TRBD2
V gene: TRBV28
CDR3 DNA: TGTGCCAGCAGTATTTCGGGAGGGGGGATAACAGATACGCAGTATTTT
CDR3 protein: CASSISGGGITDTQYF

clone size: NA
J gene: TRBJ1-5
D gene: TRBD1
V gene: TRBV9
CDR3 DNA: TGTGCCAGCAGCCCCCGGGAGTCCGGGACACAGGGGCAGCCCCAGCATTTT
CDR3 protein: CASSPRESGTQGQPQHF

clone size: NA
J gene: TRBJ1-4
D gene: NA
V gene: TRBV28
CDR3 DNA: TGTGCCAGCAGTTCCAATTCAAATGAAAAACTGTTTTTT
CDR3 protein: CASSSNSNEKLFF

clone size: few
J gene: TRBJ2-7
D gene: NA
V gene: TRBV28
CDR3 DNA: TGTGCCAGCAGGTTCCGGGGATCCTACGAGCAGTACTTC
CDR3 protein: CASRFRGSYEQYF

clone size: NA
J gene: TRBJ2-1
D gene: NA
V gene: TRBV4-1
CDR3 DNA: TGCGCCACCGGGGGCCGCTCCTACAATGAGCAGTTCTTC
CDR3 protein: CATGGRSYNEQFF

clone size: few
J gene: TRBJ2-7
D gene: NA
V gene: TRBV11-3
CDR3 DNA: TGTGCCAGCAGCTTAGTTCCGACGGGCGAGCAGTACTTC
CDR3 protein: CASSLVPTGEQYF

clone size: NA
J gene: TRBJ2-5
D gene: TRBD1
V gene: TRBV27
CDR3 DNA: TGTGCCAGCAGTTCAGGGTTCGGGACAGCCCAGGGGACCCAGTACTTC
CDR3 protein: CASSSGFGTAQGTQYF

clone size: NA
J gene: TRBJ2-1
D gene: TRBD2
V gene: TRBV9
CDR3 DNA: TGTGCCAGCAGCGCAGTTGGGACTAGCGGGACCCGCAATGAGCAGTTCTTC
CDR3 protein: CASSAVGTSGTRNEQFF

clone size: NA
J gene: TRBJ2-7
D gene: TRBD1
V gene: TRBV2
CDR3 DNA: TGTGCCAGCAAGGGGACAGCTACCTACGAGCAGTACTTC
CDR3 protein: CASKGTATYEQYF

clone size: NA
J gene: TRBJ2-7
D gene: TRBD1
V gene: TRBV11-2
CDR3 DNA: TGTGCCAGCGTGGACAGGGGCTACGAGCAGTACTTC
CDR3 protein: CASVDRGYEQYF

clone size: NA
J gene: TRBJ2-1
D gene: NA
V gene: TRBV10-1
CDR3 DNA: TGCGCCAGCAGCCAGGGGCCTTACAATGAGCAGTTCTTC
CDR3 protein: CASSQGPYNEQFF

clone size: NA
J gene: TRBJ1-6
D gene: TRBD1
V gene: TRBV28
CDR3 DNA: TGTGCCAGCAGTGAGGGACAGGGAGAGAGCAATTCACCCCTCCACTTT
CDR3 protein: CASSEGQGESNSPLHF

clone size: NA
J gene: TRBJ2-2
D gene: NA
V gene: TRBV7-9
CDR3 DNA: TGTGCCAGCAGCGATCAAGGGGCGCACGCTAACACCGGGGAGCTGTTTTTT
CDR3 protein: CASSDQGAHANTGELFF

clone size: few
J gene: TRBJ2-5
D gene: NA
V gene: TRBV6-4
CDR3 DNA: TGTGCCAGCTCGTCAGGGGAAACAGAGACCCAGTACTTC
CDR3 protein: CASSSGETETQYF

clone size: NA
J gene: TRBJ2-3
D gene: TRBD2
V gene: TRBV4-1
CDR3 DNA: TGCGCCAGCAGCCAACCTGGGACTAGCGGGAGGGTAAGCACAGATACGCAGTATTTT
CDR3 protein: CASSQPGTSGRVSTDTQYF

clone size: many
J gene: TRBJ2-7
D gene: NA
V gene: TRBV2
CDR3 DNA: TGTGCCAGCAGTGAATCGATCCCCTACGAGCAGTACTTC
CDR3 protein: CASSESIPYEQYF

clone size: NA
J gene: TRBJ1-2
D gene: NA
V gene: TRBV5-1
CDR3 DNA: TGCGCCAGCAGCTTGGAGGGAAGAAGTGGCTACACCTTC
CDR3 protein: CASSLEGRSGYTF

clone size: NA
J gene: TRBJ2-7
D gene: TRBD2
V gene: TRBV10-3
CDR3 DNA: TGTGCCATCAGTGAGTCGTTTACTAGCGGGAGGCCATTATACGAGCAGTACTTC
CDR3 protein: CAISESFTSGRPLYEQYF

clone size: NA
J gene: TRBJ2-7
D gene: NA
V gene: TRBV13
CDR3 DNA: TGTGCCAGCAGCCTCGAGGGAGGGGACAGTTCGTACGAGCAGTACTTC
CDR3 protein: CASSLEGGDSSYEQYF